One sample yielded the 27 T cell receptor beta chains listed below, sequenced in a study of Graves' ophthalmopathy and Graves' hyperthyroidism. The TCR beta CDR3 regions underwent amplification from RNA transcripts. In the first round, RT-PCR was carried out with HTBI primers, and a multiplex PCR formed the second round. One entry per CDR3 protein, called by TCRdb with MiXCR from the multiplex PCR reads. The sample has fewer than 400,000 distinct CDR3 sequences, 15% to 20% seen once; the top ten hold 1.6%. Sequencing was performed on peripheral blood. These receptors came from a woman younger than 35 with Graves' ophthalmopathy.

This clonotype was found many times. The gene calls are TRBV7-9 and TRBJ2-5, with a weak D call TRBD1 (6 bases). The V gene's germline CDR1 is SEHNR and CDR2 FQNEAQ (reference sequence). This CDR3 is 14 amino acids long. Trimming stripped 5 bases from V and 3 bases from J, with 13 bases between. The CDR3 bases are TGTGCCAGCAGCCGACAGGCCTTAAAAGAGACCCAGTACTTC. This codes for CASSRQALKETQYF.

This clonotype has just one count. The chain links TRBV6-5 to TRBJ2-7; D perhaps matches TRBD2 (5 bases). This CDR3 is 12 amino acids long. Trimming cost V 4 bases and J 9 bases, with 13 bases left between them. Germline CDR1 is MNHEY and CDR2 is SVGAGI. DNA of the CDR3: TGTGCCAGCAGTTCCCCGGGATCCAGGCAGTACTTC. Translated, it gives CASSSPGSRQYF.

This clonotype was observed many times. The V gene is TRBV6-6, the J gene TRBJ2-2, with TRBD1 identical over 7 bases. Per the germline V gene, CDR1 is MNHNY and CDR2 is SVGAGI (reference sequence). With V trimmed by 7 bases and J by 0 bases, 5 bases remained unmatched. This CDR3 is 15 amino acids long. The DNA for the CDR3 is TGTGCCAGCACCTACCAGGGGGCGAACACCGGGGAGCTGTTTTTT. Protein: CASTYQGANTGELFF.

In this sample, this clonotype turned up many times. The chain links TRBV27 to TRBJ1-3, with 8 bases matching TRBD1. V lost 5 bases to trimming and J lost 4 bases; unmatched junction nucleotides: 13. The germline gives CDR1 MNHEY, CDR2 SMNVEV (reference sequence). This CDR3 spans 17 amino acids. CDR3 amino acids: CASSPWTGQPSGNTIYF. In DNA form, the CDR3 reads TGTGCCAGCAGTCCCTGGACAGGGCAACCCTCCGGAAACACCATATATTTT.

This rearrangement joins TRBV6-1 to TRBJ1-2; 8 positions agree with TRBD1. The CDR3 loop spans 14 amino acids. The germline CDR1 and CDR2 sequences are MNHNS and SASEGT. V gave up 6 bases and J gave up 4 bases; unmatched junction bases: 7. CDR3 bases: TGTGCCAGCAGAAGCAGGGGGCTCGGCTATGGCTACACCTTC. Amino acids: CASRSRGLGYGYTF.

This clonotype has more than one count but fewer than ten. This chain links TRBV7-9 with TRBJ1-1; TRBD1 matches 8 bases. The CDR3 totals 14 residues. Trimming removed 5 bases from V and 6 bases from J; junction bases left unmatched: 8. In germline, CDR1 is SEHNR, CDR2 FQNEAQ (reference sequence). The CDR3 nucleotides are TGTGCCAGCAGCCCCCAGGGGGCAGTCGCTGAAGCTTTCTTT. It translates to CASSPQGAVAEAFF.

This clonotype was counted many times. The J gene is TRBJ2-5, the V gene TRBV6-2 or TRBV6-3, with no clear D. Trimming took 6 bases from V and 4 from J, leaving 9 bases between them. Per germline, CDR1 MNHEY and CDR2 SVGEGT. This CDR3 has 12 residues. As DNA, the CDR3 is TGTGCCAGCAGCCAGTCGCGAGAGACCCAGTACTTC. It yields the protein CASSQSRETQYF.

This clonotype was detected many times. The V gene is TRBV10-3, the J gene TRBJ2-7; TRBD1 matches 11 bases. J gave up 6 bases and V 4 bases, and 14 bases lay outside the gene matches. The CDR3 extends over 17 amino acids. The germline CDR1 and CDR2 sequences are ENHRY and SYGVKD. This CDR3 is CAISGRTEGTGGSEQYF. The DNA for the CDR3 is TGTGCCATCAGTGGAAGGACGGAAGGGACAGGGGGTTCCGAGCAGTACTTC.

The chain has TRBV30 and TRBJ1-2, with D possibly TRBD1 on 6 matching bases. The CDR3 runs 14 residues. Germline V gives CDR1 GTSNPN, CDR2 SVGIG (reference sequence). Trimming took 2 bases from V and 5 from J, leaving 15 bases between them. CDR3 sequence reads: CAWSHPGTPYGYTF. For the CDR3, the DNA is TGTGCCTGGAGTCACCCCGGGACACCATATGGCTACACCTTC.

This clonotype was seen many times. The CDR3 region is CASSLIGRNQPQHF. CDR3 DNA: TGTGCCAGCAGTTTGATAGGCAGAAATCAGCCCCAGCATTTT. The rearrangement joins TRBV28 to TRBJ1-5; D is uncertain. The CDR3 is 14 amino acids. CDR1 and CDR2 (germline): MDHEN, SYDVKM. The V and J ends lost 3 bases and 4 bases respectively, with 10 bases between them.

This clonotype was seen many times. In DNA form, the CDR3 reads TGTGCCAGCAGTGAAAGGGTTGAAAATGAAGCCTACTACTCTGGAAACACCATATATTTT. Protein: CASSERVENEAYYSGNTIYF. The genes are TRBV6-1 and TRBJ1-3, with D hard to call. Germline CDR1 is MNHNS and CDR2 is SASEGT. The CDR3 sequence is 20 residues long. V lost 2 bases to trimming and J lost 0 bases, with 23 bases between them.

This clonotype was seen ten or more times. The rearrangement joins TRBV2 to TRBJ2-7, with D perhaps TRBD1 or TRBD2 (5 bases each). Trimming cost V 2 bases and J 3 bases, with 17 bases left between them. Per the germline V gene, CDR1 is SNHLY and CDR2 is FYNNEI. The CDR3 runs 16 residues. CDR3 DNA: TGTGCCAGCAGTGAATCCACCTGGGGGATTCGCTACGAGCAGTACTTC. Translation: CASSESTWGIRYEQYF.

This clonotype has a count of ten or more. CDR3 bases: TGTGCCAGCAGTAAGCGGGGATACGAGCAGTACTTC. Translation: CASSKRGYEQYF. The chain uses TRBV6-1 and TRBJ2-7, with 7 bases identical to TRBD2. Losses at the gene ends were 5 bases for V and 4 bases for J; bases not matched to a gene: 2. CDR1 MNHNS and CDR2 SASEGT come from the germline V gene. The CDR3 length is 12 residues.

This clonotype was detected many times. This sequence joins TRBV28 and TRBJ2-5; 8 nucleotides match TRBD2. There are 18 residues in the CDR3. CDR1 and CDR2 (germline): MDHEN, SYDVKM. V lost 7 bases to trimming and J lost 4 bases; unmatched junction nucleotides: 20. The CDR3: CASKGPRAIPGGGETQYF. In nucleotides, the CDR3 is TGTGCCAGCAAGGGCCCTCGGGCCATCCCCGGGGGGGGAGAGACCCAGTACTTC. Combining the CDR3 with reference TRBV28 and TRBJ2-5 gives the whole variable domain DVKVTQSSRYLVKRTGEKVFLECVQDMDHENMFWYRQDPGLGLRLIYFSYDVKMKEKGDIPEGYSVSREKKERFSLILESASTNQTSMYLCASKGPRAIPGGGETQYFGPGTRLLVL.

This clonotype was counted ten times or more. This chain links TRBV18 with TRBJ1-5; D ambiguous. Germline CDR1 reads KGHSH; CDR2 reads LQKENI. The ends were cut back, 3 bases at V and 2 bases at J, with 17 bases in the middle. The CDR3 contains 17 residues. The CDR3 loop is CASSPDVWGTGNQPQHF. DNA of the CDR3: TGTGCCAGCTCACCCGACGTGTGGGGAACTGGCAATCAGCCCCAGCATTTT.

This clonotype was counted at least ten times. The chain carries TRBV7-2 and TRBJ2-2; D ambiguous. The germline gives CDR1 SGHTA, CDR2 FQGNSA. There are 12 residues in the CDR3. V was clipped by 2 bases and J by 6 bases, with 4 bases between them. The CDR3 bases are TGTGCCAGCAGCTTAAGCGCCGGGGAGCTGTTTTTT. This codes for CASSLSAGELFF. The full variable domain, in which reference TRBV7-2 and TRBJ2-2 provide the parts outside the CDR3, is GAGVSQSPSNKVTEKGKDVELRCDPISGHTALYWYRQSLGQGLEFLIYFQGNSAPDKSGLPSDRFSAERTGGSVSTLTIQRTQQEDSAVYLCASSLSAGELFFGEGSRLTVL.

This clonotype was seen at least ten times. The chain joins TRBV2 to TRBJ2-5; TRBD1 matches at 7 bases. The CDR3 is 13 amino acids. Germline CDR1 and CDR2: SNHLY and FYNNEI. J gave up 3 bases and V 9 bases, and 7 bases lay outside the gene matches. This CDR3 reads CARGEGTEETQYF. The CDR3 coding sequence is TGTGCCAGAGGAGAGGGGACAGAAGAGACCCAGTACTTC.

This clonotype was recorded many times. V gene TRBV7-2 combines with J gene TRBJ1-5; D is uncertain. Germline V gene sequence: CDR1 SGHTA, CDR2 FQGNSA. V dropped 5 bases and J dropped 2 bases, with 7 bases sitting between them. The CDR3 is made up of 13 amino acids. In nucleotides, the CDR3 is TGTGCCAGCAGCATCCGCCGCAATCAGCCCCAGCATTTT. It translates to CASSIRRNQPQHF.

This clonotype was counted many times. The chain has TRBV20-1 and TRBJ2-5; the D gene could be TRBD1 or TRBD2 (5 bases each). Germline CDR1 reads DFQATT; CDR2 reads SNEGSKA (reference sequence). This CDR3 is 10 amino acids long. The CDR3 region has the DNA TGCAGGGTTACCGGGGTACAGGAGTACTTC. It is translated as CRVTGVQEYF.

The chain joins TRBV12-3 or TRBV12-4 to TRBJ2-5, with TRBD2 matching over 11 bases. V was clipped by 5 bases and J by 5 bases; unmatched bases: 13. The CDR3 sequence is 17 residues long. CDR3 protein: CASSTGLAGGPRETQYF. The DNA for the CDR3 is TGTGCCAGCAGTACCGGGTTAGCGGGAGGGCCGCGGGAGACCCAGTACTTC.

The table lists this clonotype with many counts. This chain connects TRBV6-2 or TRBV6-3 to TRBJ2-4; D possibly uses TRBD1 or TRBD2 (5 bases each). Germline V gives CDR1 MNHEY, CDR2 SVGEGT. Trimming took off 6 bases at V and 3 bases at J, with 12 bases between the two ends. This CDR3 is 14 amino acids long. The DNA for the CDR3 is TGTGCCAGCAGCCGAGGGGATGTCAAAAACATTCAGTACTTC. Translated, it gives CASSRGDVKNIQYF.

The chain couples TRBV6-5 to TRBJ1-1; no clear D gene. Trimming took off 0 bases at V and 6 bases at J, with 11 bases between the two ends. CDR1 and CDR2 from the germline V gene are MNHEY and SVGAGI. The CDR3 is 14 amino acids. The CDR3 bases are TGTGCCAGCAGTTACTCGACGGGGTTGGCTGAAGCTTTCTTT. Translated: CASSYSTGLAEAFF.

A few counts support this clonotype. The CDR3 sequence is CASSFGAGEGETQYF. The CDR3 DNA sequence: TGTGCCAGCAGTTTCGGAGCGGGAGAAGGAGAGACCCAGTACTTC. The V and J genes are TRBV28 and TRBJ2-5; 8 positions agree with TRBD2. V was clipped by 3 bases and J by 4 bases; unmatched bases: 7. The CDR3 contains 15 residues. Germline values: CDR1 MDHEN, CDR2 SYDVKM. The variable domain in full, with the rest retrieved from reference TRBV28 and TRBJ2-5, is DVKVTQSSRYLVKRTGEKVFLECVQDMDHENMFWYRQDPGLGLRLIYFSYDVKMKEKGDIPEGYSVSREKKERFSLILESASTNQTSMYLCASSFGAGEGETQYFGPGTRLLVL.

This clonotype showed up many times. V is TRBV6-1 and J is TRBJ2-5, with TRBD2 matching over 11 bases. The V gene's germline CDR1 is MNHNS and CDR2 SASEGT. Trimming at V came to 8 bases and at J to 4 bases, leaving 12 bases not matched to a gene. There are 16 residues in the CDR3. Here the CDR3 reads CASQSIAGGPRETQYF. The DNA of the CDR3 is TGTGCCAGCCAGTCTATAGCGGGGGGGCCTAGAGAGACCCAGTACTTC.

This clonotype was found many times. This chain joins TRBV30 and TRBJ1-1; TRBD1 is a possible D gene (5 bases). From germline, CDR1 is GTSNPN and CDR2 SVGIG (reference sequence). V shed 0 bases and J shed 9 bases, with 11 bases lying between them. The length of the CDR3 is 12 residues. The CDR3 DNA is TGTGCCTGGAGTGTACCTGGGGGGAAAGCTTTCTTT. Translated, it gives CAWSVPGGKAFF.

Note on this clonotype: A junction boundary mismatches the germline segment, possibly from a read error. The chain combines TRBV28 with TRBJ1-5; D unclear. In germline, CDR1 is MDHEN, CDR2 SYDVKM. The CDR3 runs 15 residues. The CDR3 sequence: CVSSLYGRRNQPQHF. CDR3 coding DNA: TGTGTCAGCAGCTTGTACGGGAGGCGTAATCAGCCCCAGCATTTT.

This clonotype was recorded many times. The rearrangement uses TRBV5-1 and TRBJ2-2, with 7 nucleotides matching TRBD2. Germline CDR1 SGHRS, CDR2 YFSETQ. V lost 5 bases, J lost 0 bases, and 4 bases stayed unmatched. This CDR3 has 15 amino acids. The CDR3 nucleotides read TGCGCCAGCAGACAAAGCGGGACGAACACCGGGGAGCTGTTTTTT. This sequence encodes CASRQSGTNTGELFF.